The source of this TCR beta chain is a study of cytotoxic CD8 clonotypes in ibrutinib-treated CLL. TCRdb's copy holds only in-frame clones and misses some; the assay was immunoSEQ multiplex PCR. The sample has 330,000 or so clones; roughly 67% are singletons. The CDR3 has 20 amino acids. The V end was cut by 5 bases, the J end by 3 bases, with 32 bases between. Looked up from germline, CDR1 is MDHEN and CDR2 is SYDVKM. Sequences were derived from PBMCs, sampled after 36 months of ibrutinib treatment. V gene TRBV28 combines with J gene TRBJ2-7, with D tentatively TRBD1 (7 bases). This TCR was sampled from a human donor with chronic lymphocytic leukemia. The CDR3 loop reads CASSAHRGTAGAPMDYEQYF. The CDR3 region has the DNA TGTGCCAGCAGTGCACACAGGGGTACAGCGGGTGCGCCTATGGACTACGAGCAGTACTTC.